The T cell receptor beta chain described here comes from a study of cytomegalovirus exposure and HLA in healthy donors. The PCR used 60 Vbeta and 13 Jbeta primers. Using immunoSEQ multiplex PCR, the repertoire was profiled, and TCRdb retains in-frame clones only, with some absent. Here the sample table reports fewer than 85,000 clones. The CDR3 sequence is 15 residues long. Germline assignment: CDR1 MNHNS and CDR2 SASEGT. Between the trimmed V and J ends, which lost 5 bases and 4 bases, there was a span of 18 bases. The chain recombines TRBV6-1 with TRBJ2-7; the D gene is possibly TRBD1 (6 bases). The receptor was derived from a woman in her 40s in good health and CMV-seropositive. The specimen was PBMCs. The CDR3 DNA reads TGTGCCAGCAGTACAAACAGGGTGGTCGGGTACGAGCAGTACTTC. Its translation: CASSTNRVVGYEQYF.